This record concerns one TCR beta chain sequence. These data come from a study of blood T cell repertoires in COVID-19. V was clipped by 2 bases and J by 2 bases, with 12 bases between them. The CDR3 has 15 residues. In germline, CDR1 is SGHAT, CDR2 FQNNGV. Profiled with immunoSEQ multiplex PCR; TCRdb holds only in-frame clones, not every one. Seen here are tens of thousands of clones, around 86% observed once, and the top ten hold roughly 14%. This receptor was taken from a human donor in a cohort sampled during active COVID-19. Sequencing was performed on peripheral blood. J is TRBJ1-2 and V is TRBV11-2, with D unresolved. In nucleotides, the CDR3 is TGTGCCAGCAGCTTATCTTTAGATATCAACTATGGCTACACCTTC. It is translated as CASSLSLDINYGYTF.